The source of this T cell receptor beta chain is a study of long-term antiretroviral therapy in people with HIV. immunoSEQ v3.0 was run at survey level. Sequencing was performed with immunoSEQ multiplex PCR; in TCRdb, only in-frame clones are kept and a portion is missing. The table shows some 28,000 clones, with around 84% occurring only once. This clone was counted once. Post-ART PBMC samples numbered at least two per donor, and pre-ART ones at least one. Cryopreserved PBMC, at 1-10 million per sample, were present before DNA extraction. The source was unsorted PBMCs, collected 0.8 years after starting antiretroviral therapy. The source of this sequence is a woman aged 25 to 39 with HIV.

In DNA, the CDR3 is TGTGCCAGCAGCCTGGGACAGGGGATGTTCAATGAGCAGTTCTTC. It yields the protein CASSLGQGMFNEQFF. The V gene is TRBV5-5, the J gene TRBJ2-1; 10 bases align to TRBD1. The CDR3 is made up of 15 amino acids. V lost 4 bases and J lost 6; bases outside the gene matches: 7. CDR1 and CDR2 from the germline V gene are SGHKS and YYEKEE (reference sequence).